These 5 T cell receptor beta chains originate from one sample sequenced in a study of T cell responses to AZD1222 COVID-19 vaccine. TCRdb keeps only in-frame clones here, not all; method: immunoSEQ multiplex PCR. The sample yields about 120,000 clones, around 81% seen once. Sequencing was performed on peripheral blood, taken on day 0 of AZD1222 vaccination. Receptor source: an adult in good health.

Here the CDR3 reads CASSLSPGTGGMGTQYF. CDR3 DNA sequence: TGTGCCAGCAGCCTGAGCCCCGGGACAGGGGGCATGGGGACCCAGTACTTC. The chain recombines TRBV11-2 with TRBJ2-5, with TRBD1 identical over 12 bases. The V segment lost 5 bases and the J segment 7 bases; nucleotides outside the gene matches: 14. CDR1 and CDR2 (germline): SGHAT, FQNNGV. The CDR3 is 17 amino acids. Combining the CDR3 with reference TRBV11-2 and TRBJ2-5 gives the whole variable domain EAGVAQSPRYKIIEKRQSVAFWCNPISGHATLYWYQQILGQGPKLLIQFQNNGVVDDSQLPKDRFSAERLKGVDSTLKIQPAKLEDSAVYLCASSLSPGTGGMGTQYFGPGTRLLVL.

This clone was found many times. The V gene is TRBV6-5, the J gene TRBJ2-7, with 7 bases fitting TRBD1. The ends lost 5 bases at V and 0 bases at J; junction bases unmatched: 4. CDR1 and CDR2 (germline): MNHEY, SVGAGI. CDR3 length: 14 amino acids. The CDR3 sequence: CASSRTGDSYEQYF. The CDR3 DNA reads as TGTGCCAGCAGTCGGACAGGAGACTCCTACGAGCAGTACTTC.

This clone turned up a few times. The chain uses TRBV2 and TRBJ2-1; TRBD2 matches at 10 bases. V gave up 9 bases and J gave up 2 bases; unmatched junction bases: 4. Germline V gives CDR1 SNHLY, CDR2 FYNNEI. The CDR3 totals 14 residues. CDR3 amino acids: CASETSGPYNEQFF. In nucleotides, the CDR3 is TGTGCCAGTGAGACTAGCGGGCCCTACAATGAGCAGTTCTTC.

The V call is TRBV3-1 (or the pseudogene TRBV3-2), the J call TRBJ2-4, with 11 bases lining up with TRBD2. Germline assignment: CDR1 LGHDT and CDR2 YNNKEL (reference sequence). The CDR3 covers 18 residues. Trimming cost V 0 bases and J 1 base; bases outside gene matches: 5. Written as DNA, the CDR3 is TGTGCCAGCAGCCAAGATGCGGCTAGCGGGAGGGCCAAAAACATTCAGTACTTC. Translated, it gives CASSQDAASGRAKNIQYF.

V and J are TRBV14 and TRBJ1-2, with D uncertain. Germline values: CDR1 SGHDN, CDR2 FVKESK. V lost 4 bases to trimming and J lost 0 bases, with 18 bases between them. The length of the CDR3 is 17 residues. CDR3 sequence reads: CASSPVNFNRANYGYTF. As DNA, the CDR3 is TGTGCCAGCAGCCCAGTTAATTTTAACAGAGCTAACTATGGCTACACCTTC.